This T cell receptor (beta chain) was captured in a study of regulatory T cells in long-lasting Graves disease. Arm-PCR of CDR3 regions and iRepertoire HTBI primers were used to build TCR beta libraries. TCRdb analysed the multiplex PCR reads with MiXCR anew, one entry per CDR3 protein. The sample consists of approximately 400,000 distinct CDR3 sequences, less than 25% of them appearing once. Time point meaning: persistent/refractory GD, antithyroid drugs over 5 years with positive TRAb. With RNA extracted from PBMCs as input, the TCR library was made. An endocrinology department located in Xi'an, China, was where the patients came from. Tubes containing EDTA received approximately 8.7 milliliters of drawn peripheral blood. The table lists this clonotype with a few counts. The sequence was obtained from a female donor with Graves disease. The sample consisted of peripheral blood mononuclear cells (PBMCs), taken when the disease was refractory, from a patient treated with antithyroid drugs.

The chain's CDR3 is CASSLVYNSPLHF. CDR3 DNA: TGTGCCAGCAGCTTAGTCTATAATTCACCCCTCCACTTT. The rearrangement uses TRBV7-2 and TRBJ1-6; D is unclear. Between the trimmed V and J ends, which lost 1 base and 3 bases, there was a span of 1 base. The CDR3 totals 13 residues. Per the germline V gene, CDR1 is SGHTA and CDR2 is FQGNSA. The full variable domain, in which reference TRBV7-2 and TRBJ1-6 provide the parts outside the CDR3, is GAGVSQSPSNKVTEKGKDVELRCDPISGHTALYWYRQSLGQGLEFLIYFQGNSAPDKSGLPSDRFSAERTGGSVSTLTIQRTQQEDSAVYLCASSLVYNSPLHFGNGTRLTVT.